This T cell receptor (beta chain) originates from a study of blood T cell repertoires in COVID-19. Study-wide context: The study drew acute and convalescent COVID-19 samples from the United States, Italy and Spain.

The CDR3 loop spans 13 amino acids. Germline CDR1 is LGHDT and CDR2 is YNNKEL (reference sequence). V was shortened by 0 bases and J by 3 bases, with 6 bases between the two germline ends. As originally analysed: Reference gene primer amplification in the assay estimated nucleated cell counts. Profiling relied on immunoSEQ multiplex PCR, and the TCRdb table lists in-frame clones only, not all of them. V, J and clone size were drawn from that table, and D and trimming were deduced from the DNA. The repertoire holds a few hundred thousand clones, with 85% to 90% as singletons. Membership in each cohort depended on participant-reported clinical history. Before being deemed recovered, Cohort 3 donors had two negative PCRs, clearance, or symptom resolution.

Source material: PBMCs or T cells enriched from blood (not recorded which). This clonotype originated in a woman between 50 and 59 years old who had recovered from COVID-19. This chain connects TRBV3-1 (or the pseudogene TRBV3-2) to TRBJ2-7; D remains unclear. The CDR3 region is CASSQETSYEQYF. The CDR3 DNA is TGTGCCAGCAGCCAAGAGACAAGCTACGAGCAGTACTTC.